The 18 T cell receptor beta chains presented below share a single source sample, sequenced in a study of vaccination and CD4 T cells after COVID-19. The treatment: roughly nine-day PBMC culture with coronavirus spike peptide pools or control peptides (ViraFEST assay). No antigen has been identified for these receptors. The Oncomine TCR Beta short-read assay was applied to DNA of cultured CD4+ T cells. TCRdb independently ran MiXCR on the PCR reads; one entry per CDR3 protein. The table shows approximately 10,000 distinct CDR3 sequences, with roughly 77% occurring only once. The sequenced sample was CD4+ T cells from blood, cultured in vitro. The origin of the receptors is a human donor who had recovered from COVID-19.

This clonotype was picked up one time. The chain employs TRBV7-8 and TRBJ2-7; the match to TRBD2 covers 9 bases. The CDR3 has 14 amino acids. Per germline, CDR1 SGHVS and CDR2 FQNEAQ. Germline trimming cut 3 bases from V and 6 bases from J; bases unmatched to any gene: 6. The CDR3 DNA reads as TGTGCCAGCAGCTTCACCGGGACTAGCCGCGAGCAGTACTTC. Amino acid sequence: CASSFTGTSREQYF.

This chain joins TRBV20-1 and TRBJ2-2; 8 nucleotides align to TRBD1. Germline V lookup: CDR1 DFQATT, CDR2 SNEGSKA (reference sequence). The CDR3 has 14 amino acids. V trimming: 4 bases; J trimming: 7 bases; junction bases outside the gene matches: 8. CDR3 loop: CSAIRGRWGGELFF. CDR3 nucleotide sequence: TGCAGTGCTATCAGGGGGCGCTGGGGCGGGGAGCTGTTTTTT.

The rearrangement links TRBV4-3 to TRBJ2-7; 9 bases agree with TRBD1. This CDR3 comprises 16 residues. Germline V CDR1 and CDR2: LGHNA, YSLEER. The V segment lost 4 bases and the J segment 1 base; nucleotides outside the gene matches: 8. CDR3 DNA: TGCGCCAGCAGCCTTCTTCCGGGACAGGGTTCCTACGAGCAGTACTTC. Translation gives CASSLLPGQGSYEQYF.

This rearrangement joins TRBV7-9 to TRBJ1-6; D gene unclear. V was trimmed by 6 bases and J by 8 bases, leaving 17 bases between them. Looked up from germline, CDR1 is SEHNR and CDR2 is FQNEAQ (reference sequence). The CDR3 length is 15 residues. The CDR3 DNA reads as TGTGCCAGCAGTCCCCGCGGGATGCCCGATTCACCCCTCCACTTT. It yields the protein CASSPRGMPDSPLHF.

This clonotype was counted between two and nine times. The CDR3 reads CASSPRDGSSGANVLTF. The CDR3 bases are TGTGCCAGCAGCCCGCGGGACGGGAGCTCTGGGGCCAACGTCCTGACTTTC. This chain links TRBV7-9 with TRBJ2-6; possibly TRBD2 for D (6 bases). Germline CDR1 SEHNR, CDR2 FQNEAQ (reference sequence). The CDR3 is 17 amino acids. V was pared by 5 bases and J by 0 bases, with 14 bases between.

V and J are TRBV28 and TRBJ2-2; D may be TRBD1 (6 bases). CDR1 MDHEN and CDR2 SYDVKM come from the germline V gene. Trimming removed 6 bases from V and 6 bases from J, with 17 bases in between. The CDR3 runs to 15 residues. The CDR3 reads CASSRRRDTAGELFF. The CDR3 DNA reads as TGTGCCAGCAGCAGAAGACGGGACACTGCCGGGGAGCTGTTTTTT.

The J gene is TRBJ1-5, the V gene TRBV20-1; possible D gene TRBD1, 5 bases. In germline, CDR1 is DFQATT, CDR2 SNEGSKA (reference sequence). This CDR3 region has 16 residues. Deletions cut 3 bases from V and 2 bases from J, with 17 bases between. This CDR3 is CSASRVRGAGNQPQHF. As DNA, the CDR3 is TGCAGTGCTAGCCGGGTGAGGGGCGCGGGCAATCAGCCCCAGCATTTT.

This chain connects TRBV20-1 to TRBJ2-5; D might be TRBD2 (6 bases). The CDR3 is 18 amino acids. The germline V gene has CDR1 DFQATT and CDR2 SNEGSKA (reference sequence). V lost 1 base and J 0 bases, leaving 21 bases between the germline ends. The CDR3 DNA reads as TGCAGTGCTAGAGGGTTTCCAGATGGGCTAGCGAACCAAGAGACCCAGTACTTC. This sequence encodes CSARGFPDGLANQETQYF.

This clonotype was detected only a few times. The gene calls are TRBV20-1 and TRBJ1-5, with unresolved D. The CDR3 runs 13 residues. Germline V gene sequence: CDR1 DFQATT, CDR2 SNEGSKA (reference sequence). V lost 6 bases and J lost 4, with 13 bases in between. The CDR3 DNA is TGCAGTGCAACCGTCCGGGGAAATCAGCCCCAGCATTTT. It yields the protein CSATVRGNQPQHF.

CDR3 in amino acids: CSARVAQTYNEQFF. The CDR3 DNA follows: TGCAGTGCTAGGGTAGCCCAGACCTACAATGAGCAGTTCTTC. The chain uses TRBV20-1 and TRBJ2-1; D ambiguous. Trimming stripped 3 bases from V and 2 bases from J, with 11 bases between. This CDR3 spans 14 amino acids. Germline V gives CDR1 DFQATT, CDR2 SNEGSKA (reference sequence).

The CDR3 DNA reads as TGCAGTGCTAGGTGGGCGGGGAACACTGAAGCTTTCTTT. It translates to CSARWAGNTEAFF. V and J are TRBV20-1 and TRBJ1-1; D gene ambiguous. Germline CDR1 DFQATT, CDR2 SNEGSKA (reference sequence). V was cut by 3 bases and J by 1 base, with 9 bases left in between. The CDR3 sequence is 13 residues long.

This rearrangement joins TRBV7-2 to TRBJ2-1; D gene ambiguous. Near its end, the DNA agrees better with TRBJ2-7, so the J call may be wrong. The CDR3 is 12 residues long. In germline, CDR1 is SGHTA, CDR2 FQGNSA. The CDR3 bases are TGTGCCAGCAGCGCCCAGTTCTACGAGCAGTACTTC. Protein product: CASSAQFYEQYF.

This chain joins TRBV20-1 and TRBJ2-3; 8 bases are a match to TRBD2. Germline CDR1 reads DFQATT; CDR2 reads SNEGSKA (reference sequence). CDR3 length: 14 amino acids. With V trimmed by 5 bases and J by 1 base, 5 bases remained unmatched. The CDR3 DNA reads TGCAGTGCTCGTACCGGGAGGGGCACAGATACGCAGTATTTT. As protein: CSARTGRGTDTQYF.

This clonotype was picked up a small number of times. This rearrangement joins TRBV28 to TRBJ1-2, with D possibly being TRBD1 (5 bases). Trimming pared 6 bases from V and 0 bases from J, leaving 20 bases between. CDR3 length: 17 residues. Germline CDR1 is MDHEN and CDR2 is SYDVKM. Here the CDR3 reads CASRPSRGLTTNYGYTF. CDR3 bases: TGTGCCAGCAGGCCATCTCGGGGCCTAACCACTAACTATGGCTACACCTTC.

This clonotype has just a few counts. The chain carries TRBV20-1 and TRBJ1-1; D is unclear. Germline V lookup: CDR1 DFQATT, CDR2 SNEGSKA (reference sequence). The CDR3 length is 13 residues. Trimming left V 6 bases short and J 6 bases short, with 17 bases between. The CDR3 region has the DNA TGCAGTGCGCGGGCCTCCCCTTGGGCTGAAGCTTTCTTT. This translates into CSARASPWAEAFF.

This chain connects TRBV5-6 to TRBJ2-7; no clear D. CDR1 and CDR2 (germline): SGHDT, YYEEEE. Deletions cut 4 bases from V and 3 bases from J, with 17 bases between. There are 15 residues in the CDR3. CDR3 sequence (DNA): TGTGCCAGCAGCCCCAAAGTTCTGGGGTACTACGAGCAGTACTTC. Protein product: CASSPKVLGYYEQYF.

The chain is built from TRBV20-1 and TRBJ1-5, with D hard to call. This CDR3 region has 14 residues. The germline V gene encodes CDR1 DFQATT and CDR2 SNEGSKA (reference sequence). Trimming pared 6 bases from V and 4 bases from J, leaving 16 bases between. The CDR3 nucleotides read TGCAGTGCCCACCCCGATCCCAGGAATCAGCCCCAGCATTTT. Protein product: CSAHPDPRNQPQHF.

The chain combines TRBV6-5 with TRBJ1-1, with D perhaps TRBD1 (5 bases). Germline V gene lookup returns CDR1 MNHEY and CDR2 SVGAGI. V gave up 4 bases and J gave up 0 bases, with 15 bases separating them. The CDR3 consists of 16 residues. The CDR3 spells CASSLVSGGLNTEAFF. As DNA, the CDR3 is TGTGCCAGCAGTTTAGTTTCGGGGGGTCTGAACACTGAAGCTTTCTTT.